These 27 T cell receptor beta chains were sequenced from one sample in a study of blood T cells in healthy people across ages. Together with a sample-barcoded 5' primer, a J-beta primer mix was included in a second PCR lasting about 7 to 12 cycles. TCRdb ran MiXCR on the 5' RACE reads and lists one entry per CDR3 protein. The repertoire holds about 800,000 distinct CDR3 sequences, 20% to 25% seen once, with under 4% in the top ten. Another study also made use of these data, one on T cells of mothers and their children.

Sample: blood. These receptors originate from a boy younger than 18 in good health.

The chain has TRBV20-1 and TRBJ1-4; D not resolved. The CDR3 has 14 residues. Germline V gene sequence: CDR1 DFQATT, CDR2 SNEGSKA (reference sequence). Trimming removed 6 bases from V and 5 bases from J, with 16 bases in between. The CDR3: CSAIMGPANEKLFF. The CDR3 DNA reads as TGCAGTGCCATCATGGGCCCCGCAAATGAAAAACTGTTTTTT.

The chain's CDR3 is CSGRGAGTEAFF. In DNA, the CDR3 is TGCAGCGGGCGGGGGGCAGGCACTGAAGCTTTCTTT. The rearrangement joins TRBV29-1 to TRBJ1-1, with a tentative D call TRBD1 (6 bases). Germline CDR1 reads SQVTM; CDR2 reads ANQGSEA. This CDR3 has 12 residues. V was shortened by 7 bases and J by 4 bases, with 13 bases between the two germline ends.

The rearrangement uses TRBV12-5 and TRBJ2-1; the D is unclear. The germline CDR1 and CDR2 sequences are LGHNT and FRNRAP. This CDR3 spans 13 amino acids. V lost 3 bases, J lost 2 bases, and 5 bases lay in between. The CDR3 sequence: CASGLKPYNEQFF. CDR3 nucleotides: TGTGCTAGTGGTTTAAAGCCCTACAATGAGCAGTTCTTC.

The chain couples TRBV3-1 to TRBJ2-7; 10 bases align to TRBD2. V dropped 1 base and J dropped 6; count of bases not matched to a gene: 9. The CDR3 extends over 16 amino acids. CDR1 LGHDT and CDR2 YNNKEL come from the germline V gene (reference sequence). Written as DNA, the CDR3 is TGTGCCAGCAGCCAAGGTCCTAGCGGGAGTACCAGCGAGCAGTACTTC. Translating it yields CASSQGPSGSTSEQYF.

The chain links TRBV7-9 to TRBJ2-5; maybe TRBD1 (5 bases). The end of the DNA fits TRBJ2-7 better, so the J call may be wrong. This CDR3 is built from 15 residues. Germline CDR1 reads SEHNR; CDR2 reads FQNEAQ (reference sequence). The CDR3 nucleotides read TGTGCCAGCAGCTCCCCGACAGCGTACTCCTACGAGCAGTACTTC. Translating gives CASSSPTAYSYEQYF.

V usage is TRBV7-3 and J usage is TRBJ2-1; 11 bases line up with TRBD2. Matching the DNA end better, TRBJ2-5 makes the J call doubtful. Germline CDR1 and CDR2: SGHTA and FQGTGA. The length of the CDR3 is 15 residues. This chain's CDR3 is CASSTSGLADEAQYF. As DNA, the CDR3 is TGTGCCAGCAGCACGTCGGGACTAGCGGATGAGGCCCAGTACTTC.

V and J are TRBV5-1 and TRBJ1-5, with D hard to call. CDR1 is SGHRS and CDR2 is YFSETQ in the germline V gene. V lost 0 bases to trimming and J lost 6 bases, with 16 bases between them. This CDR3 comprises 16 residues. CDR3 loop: CASSLAGMGEGQPQHF. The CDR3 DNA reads TGCGCCAGCAGCTTGGCCGGTATGGGCGAGGGTCAGCCCCAGCATTTT.

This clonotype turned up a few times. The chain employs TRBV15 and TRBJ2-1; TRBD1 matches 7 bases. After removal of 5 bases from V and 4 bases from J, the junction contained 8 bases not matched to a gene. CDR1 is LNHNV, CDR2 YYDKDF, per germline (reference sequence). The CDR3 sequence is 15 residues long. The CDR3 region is CATSPVGGRYNEQFF. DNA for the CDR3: TGTGCCACCAGCCCAGTAGGGGGCAGGTACAATGAGCAGTTCTTC.

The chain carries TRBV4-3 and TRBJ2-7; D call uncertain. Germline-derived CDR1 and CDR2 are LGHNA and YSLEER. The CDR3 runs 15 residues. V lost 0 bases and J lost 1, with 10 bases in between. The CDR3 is CASSQDGQASYEQYF. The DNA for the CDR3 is TGCGCCAGCAGCCAAGACGGGCAGGCATCCTACGAGCAGTACTTC.

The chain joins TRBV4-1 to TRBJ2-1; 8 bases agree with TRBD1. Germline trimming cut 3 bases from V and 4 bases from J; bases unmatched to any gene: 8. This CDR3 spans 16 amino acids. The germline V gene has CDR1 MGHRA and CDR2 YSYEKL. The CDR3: CASSQERQGSYNEQFF. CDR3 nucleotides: TGCGCCAGCAGCCAGGAAAGACAGGGGAGTTACAATGAGCAGTTCTTC.

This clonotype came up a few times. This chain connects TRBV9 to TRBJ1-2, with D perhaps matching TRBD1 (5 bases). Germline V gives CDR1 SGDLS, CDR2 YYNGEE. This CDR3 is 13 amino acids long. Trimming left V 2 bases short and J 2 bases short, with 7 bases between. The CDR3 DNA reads TGTGCCAGCAGCGTTTCAGGGAACTATGGCTACACCTTC. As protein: CASSVSGNYGYTF.

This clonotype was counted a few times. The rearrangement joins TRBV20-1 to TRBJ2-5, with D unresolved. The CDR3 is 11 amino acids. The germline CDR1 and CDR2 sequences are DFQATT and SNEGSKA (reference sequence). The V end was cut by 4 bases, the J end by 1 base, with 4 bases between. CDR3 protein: CSAISQETQYF. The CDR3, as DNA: TGCAGTGCTATCAGCCAAGAGACCCAGTACTTC.

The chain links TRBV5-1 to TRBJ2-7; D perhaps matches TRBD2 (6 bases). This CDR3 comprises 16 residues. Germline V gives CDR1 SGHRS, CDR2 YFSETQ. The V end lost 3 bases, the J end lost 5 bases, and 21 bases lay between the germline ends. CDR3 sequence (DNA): TGCGCCAGCAGCTCAGGGACGGGGAGGTCCTTCCACGAGCAGTACTTC. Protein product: CASSSGTGRSFHEQYF.

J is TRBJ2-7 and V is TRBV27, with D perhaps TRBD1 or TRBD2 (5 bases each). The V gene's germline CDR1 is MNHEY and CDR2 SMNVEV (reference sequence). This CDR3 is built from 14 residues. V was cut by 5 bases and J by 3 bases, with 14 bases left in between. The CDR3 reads CASSLRGPDYEQYF. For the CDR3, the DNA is TGTGCCAGCAGTCTACGGGGCCCAGACTACGAGCAGTACTTC.

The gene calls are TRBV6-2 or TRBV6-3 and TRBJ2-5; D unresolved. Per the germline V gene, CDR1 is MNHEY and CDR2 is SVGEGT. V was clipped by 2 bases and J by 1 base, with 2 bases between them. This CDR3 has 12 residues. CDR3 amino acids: CASSYIQETQYF. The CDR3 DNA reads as TGTGCCAGCAGTTACATCCAAGAGACCCAGTACTTC.

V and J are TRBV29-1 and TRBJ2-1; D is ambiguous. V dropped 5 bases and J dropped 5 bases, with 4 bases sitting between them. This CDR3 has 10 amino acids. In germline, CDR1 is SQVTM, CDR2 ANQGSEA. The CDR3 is CSVWNNEQFF. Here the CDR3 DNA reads TGCAGCGTTTGGAACAATGAGCAGTTCTTC.

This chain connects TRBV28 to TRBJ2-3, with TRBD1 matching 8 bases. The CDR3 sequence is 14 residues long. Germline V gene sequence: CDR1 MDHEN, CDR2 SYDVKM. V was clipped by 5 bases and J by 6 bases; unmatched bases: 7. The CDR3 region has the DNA TGTGCCAGCAGTCCAGGACAGGGCTACGATACGCAGTATTTT. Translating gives CASSPGQGYDTQYF.

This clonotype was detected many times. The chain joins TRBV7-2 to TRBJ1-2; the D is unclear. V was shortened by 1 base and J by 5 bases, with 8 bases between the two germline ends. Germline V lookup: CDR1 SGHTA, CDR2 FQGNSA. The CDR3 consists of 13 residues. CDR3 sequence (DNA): TGTGCCAGCAGCTTAGGATCGGGATATGGCTACACCTTC. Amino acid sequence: CASSLGSGYGYTF.

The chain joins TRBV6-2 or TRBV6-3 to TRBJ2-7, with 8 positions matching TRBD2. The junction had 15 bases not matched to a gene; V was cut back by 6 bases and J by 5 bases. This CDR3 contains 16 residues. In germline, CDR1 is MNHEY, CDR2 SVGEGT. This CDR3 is CASRPRGKAGANEQYF. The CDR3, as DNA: TGTGCCAGCAGACCGCGGGGGAAAGCGGGAGCGAACGAGCAGTACTTC.

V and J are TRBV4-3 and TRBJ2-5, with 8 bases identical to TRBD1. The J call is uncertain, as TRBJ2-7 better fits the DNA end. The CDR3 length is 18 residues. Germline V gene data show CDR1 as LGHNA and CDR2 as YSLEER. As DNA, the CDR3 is TGCGCCAGCAGCCAAGAATGGGCTTCGGGACAGGTGCACTACGAGCAGTACTTC. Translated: CASSQEWASGQVHYEQYF.

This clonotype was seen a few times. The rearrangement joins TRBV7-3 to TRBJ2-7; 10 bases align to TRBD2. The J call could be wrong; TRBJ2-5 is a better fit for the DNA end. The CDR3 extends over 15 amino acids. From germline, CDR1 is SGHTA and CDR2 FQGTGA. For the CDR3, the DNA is TGTGCCAGCAGCCCCCGGAGCGGGAGGGCGGAGACCCAGTACTTC. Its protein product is CASSPRSGRAETQYF.

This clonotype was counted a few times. The CDR3 region has the DNA TGTGCCATCAGGGGGGATCCCACAGATACGCAGTATTTT. Protein sequence: CAIRGDPTDTQYF. V usage is TRBV10-3 and J usage is TRBJ2-3; the D gene could be TRBD1 or TRBD2 (5 bases each). Germline V CDR1 and CDR2: ENHRY, SYGVKD. The V end lost 6 bases, the J end lost 2 bases, and 9 bases lay between the germline ends. This CDR3 region has 13 residues.

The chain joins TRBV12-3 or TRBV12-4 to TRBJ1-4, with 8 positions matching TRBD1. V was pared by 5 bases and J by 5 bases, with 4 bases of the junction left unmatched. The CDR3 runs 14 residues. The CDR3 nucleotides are TGTGCCAGCAGTCTCCGGACAGGGAATGAAAAACTGTTTTTT. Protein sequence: CASSLRTGNEKLFF.

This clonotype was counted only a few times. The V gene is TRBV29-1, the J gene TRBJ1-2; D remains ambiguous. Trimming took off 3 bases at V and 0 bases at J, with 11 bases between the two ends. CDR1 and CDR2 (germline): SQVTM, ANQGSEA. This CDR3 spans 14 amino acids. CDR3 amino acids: CSVDRVGANYGYTF. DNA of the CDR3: TGCAGCGTTGATAGGGTTGGAGCTAACTATGGCTACACCTTC.

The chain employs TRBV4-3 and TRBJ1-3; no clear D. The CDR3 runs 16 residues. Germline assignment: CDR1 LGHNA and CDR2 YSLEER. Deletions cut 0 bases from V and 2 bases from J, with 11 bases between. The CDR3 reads CASSQDNGLTGNTIYF. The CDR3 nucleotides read TGCGCCAGCAGCCAAGATAATGGGTTGACTGGAAACACCATATATTTT.

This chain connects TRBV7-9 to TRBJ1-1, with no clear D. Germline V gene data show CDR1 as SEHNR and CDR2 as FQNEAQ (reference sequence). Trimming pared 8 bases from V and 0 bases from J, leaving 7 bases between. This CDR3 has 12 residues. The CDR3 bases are TGTGCCAGCTACCTAGTGAACACTGAAGCTTTCTTT. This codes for CASYLVNTEAFF.

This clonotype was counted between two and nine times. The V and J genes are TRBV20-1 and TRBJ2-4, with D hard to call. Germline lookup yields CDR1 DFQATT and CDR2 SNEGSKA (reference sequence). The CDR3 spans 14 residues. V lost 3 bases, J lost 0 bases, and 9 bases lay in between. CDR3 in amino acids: CSASRIIAKNIQYF. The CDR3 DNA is TGCAGTGCTAGTCGGATTATAGCCAAAAACATTCAGTACTTC.